This T cell receptor (beta chain) was found in a study of identical twins. Notes on the study in general: Some out-of-frame alpha sequences were shared by twins, and these showed excess low generation probability.

Healthy Caucasian donors formed the entire cohort. Via MiXCR, TCRdb re-called the 5' RACE reads, giving one row per CDR3 protein. The data contain some 790,000 distinct CDR3 sequences, over 15% of them singletons. As regards this clonotype: Its antigen is as yet unknown.

This CDR3 comprises 15 residues. V lost 4 bases to trimming and J lost 2 bases, with 12 bases between them. The data were also submitted as part of a second study, on T cells expressing NK-cell markers.

The source is a woman aged 18-29 years in good health. The specimen was PBMCs. The chain combines TRBV12-3 or TRBV12-4 with TRBJ1-5; maybe TRBD1 (5 bases). CDR3 amino acids: CASSSGGLGNQPQHF. DNA of the CDR3: TGTGCCAGCAGTTCCGGGGGTTTGGGCAATCAGCCCCAGCATTTT.